This T cell receptor beta chain came from a study of post-analysis software for immune sequencing data. Comments on this clonotype: Its antigen is undetermined.

The ends lost 7 bases at V and 4 bases at J; junction bases unmatched: 3. CDR1 MNHEY and CDR2 SVGEGT come from the germline V gene. The CDR3 length is 13 residues. Researchers reported that TCR beta cDNA libraries carried unique molecular identifiers. Once about 0.85 to 10 million T cells were used, hundreds of thousands of cDNA molecules resulted. TCRdb called the PCR reads again in MiXCR, with one record for every CDR3 protein. Here the sample spans about 380,000 distinct CDR3 sequences, roughly 30% being singletons. General study findings and limits: Significantly lower normalized Chao1 diversity was seen in multiple sclerosis patients than in controls. TRBV5-6, TRBV5-1 and TRBV20-1 belonged to a set of about five TRBV segments that were more frequent in patients than controls.

The sequence came from a girl aged 10-17 years with multiple sclerosis. Sequencing was performed on blood. The rearrangement joins TRBV6-2 or TRBV6-3 to TRBJ2-3; 9 nucleotides align to TRBD1. CDR3 in DNA: TGTGCCAGCAACAGACAGGGGGCAGATACGCAGTATTTT. It translates to CASNRQGADTQYF.